What follows are 25 T cell receptor beta chains derived from one specimen sequenced in a study of T cells expressing NK-cell markers. TCRdb reworked the 5' RACE reads into one entry per CDR3 protein, no DNA. Recorded here are approximately 110,000 distinct CDR3 sequences; the top ten clones represent approximately 17%. Specimen: blood T cells: a sorted CD56 or NKG2C T cell subset, CD4+ or CD8+ T cells, or bulk PBMC T cells (not recorded which). These receptor sequences come from a woman aged 18-69 years in good health.

The chain has TRBV4-3 and TRBJ2-5; there is no DNA to check the TCRdb D call of TRBD1. This CDR3 spans 17 amino acids. The V gene's germline CDR1 is LGHNA and CDR2 YSLEER. CDR3 sequence: CASSHGGTGDPQETQYF.

V gene TRBV11-2 combines with J gene TRBJ2-1; lacking DNA, the TRBD1 call made by TCRdb goes unchecked. Germline CDR1 reads SGHAT; CDR2 reads FQNNGV. This CDR3 has 17 amino acids. CDR3 sequence reads: CASSSRIERFGTNEQFF.

The genes are TRBV7-9 and TRBJ2-7; absent DNA, TCRdb's TRBD1 call cannot be checked. Germline V gene sequence: CDR1 SEHNR, CDR2 FQNEAQ (reference sequence). This CDR3 is built from 16 residues. CDR3 amino acids: CASSFSVGQGAYEQYF.

V and J are TRBV7-9 and TRBJ2-1; TCRdb lists TRBD1, though no DNA is available to test this call. The CDR3 has 16 residues. Per the germline V gene, CDR1 is SEHNR and CDR2 is FQNEAQ (reference sequence). CDR3 sequence: CASSFQGGGPYNEQFF.

The CDR3 sequence is CSALNRDYRTDTQYF. The V and J genes are TRBV20-1 and TRBJ2-3; TCRdb returns TRBD2, unconfirmable since there is no DNA. Germline V CDR1 and CDR2: DFQATT, SNEGSKA (reference sequence). This CDR3 has 15 amino acids.

The chain carries TRBV28 and TRBJ1-1. Germline assignment: CDR1 MDHEN and CDR2 SYDVKM. The CDR3 has 14 amino acids. Here the CDR3 reads CASSLISGDTEAFF.

The chain uses TRBV12-3 or TRBV12-4 and TRBJ2-1; TCRdb reports TRBD2, a call that lacks DNA to check it against. The length of the CDR3 is 15 residues. The CDR3 sequence: CASSLGLAEYNEQFF.

CDR3 protein: CASSPDRNTGELFF. This chain links TRBV7-3 with TRBJ2-2; with no DNA, the TCRdb D assignment of TRBD1 cannot be verified. This CDR3 has 14 amino acids. Per germline, CDR1 SGHTA and CDR2 FQGTGA. Combining the CDR3 with reference TRBV7-3 and TRBJ2-2 gives the whole variable domain GAGVSQTPSNKVTEKGKYVELRCDPISGHTALYWYRQSLGQGPEFLIYFQGTGAADDSGLPNDRFFAVRPEGSVSTLKIQRTERGDSAVYLCASSPDRNTGELFFGEGSRLTVL.

This clonotype is labeled medium-sized based on frequency. The V gene is TRBV5-1, the J gene TRBJ1-2. The germline V gene encodes CDR1 SGHRS and CDR2 YFSETQ. The CDR3 contains 12 residues. The CDR3 protein is CASSPNNYGYTF.

The chain is built from TRBV12-3 or TRBV12-4 and TRBJ2-5; TCRdb picks TRBD1, but there is no DNA to check that call. CDR3 size: 13 residues. CDR3 sequence reads: CASSFTAGETQYF.

The chain recombines TRBV6-4 with TRBJ2-1. The CDR3 contains 14 residues. CDR1 MRHNA and CDR2 SNTAGT come from the germline V gene. CDR3 amino acids: CASSASVDLSEQFF.

The rearrangement joins TRBV29-1 to TRBJ2-1; lacking DNA, the TRBD1 call made by TCRdb goes unchecked. Germline V CDR1 and CDR2: SQVTM, ANQGSEA. The CDR3 is 11 amino acids. The CDR3 region is CSVPGPYGPFF.

The rearrangement links TRBV7-3 to TRBJ1-2. Germline CDR1 and CDR2: SGHTA and FQGTGA. CDR3 length: 14 residues. CDR3 protein: CASSSLAGGSGYTF.

The chain's CDR3 is CASSQAQGGTEAFF. The chain couples TRBV4-1 to TRBJ1-1; TCRdb gives TRBD1 as the D gene, but with no DNA this cannot be confirmed. The CDR3 consists of 14 residues. The V gene's germline CDR1 is MGHRA and CDR2 YSYEKL.

The rearrangement joins TRBV19 to TRBJ2-1; the TRBD1 assignment by TCRdb is unverifiable without DNA. Looked up from germline, CDR1 is LNHDA and CDR2 is SQIVND (reference sequence). CDR3 length: 14 residues. The CDR3 reads CASSIDPPYHEQFF.

The chain couples TRBV7-9 to TRBJ1-3. Germline V gene lookup returns CDR1 SEHNR and CDR2 FQNEAQ (reference sequence). This CDR3 has 17 residues. CDR3: CASSAGGGGPYRNTIYF. The whole variable domain, remainder taken from reference TRBV7-9 and TRBJ1-3, is DTGVSQNPRHKITKRGQNVTFRCDPISEHNRLYWYRQTLGQGPEFLTYFQNEAQLEKSRLLSDRFSAERPKGSFSTLEIQRTEQGDSAMYLCASSAGGGGPYRNTIYFGEGSWLTVV.

This sequence joins TRBV4-3 and TRBJ2-7; the D gene TCRdb calls, TRBD2, cannot be checked with no DNA. The germline CDR1 and CDR2 sequences are LGHNA and YSLEER. The CDR3 has 15 residues. The chain's CDR3 is CASSPSYSSSYEQYF.

The rearrangement joins TRBV9 to TRBJ2-3. Germline values: CDR1 SGDLS, CDR2 YYNGEE. The CDR3 is 15 residues long. CDR3: CASSVQVESTDTQYF.

The CDR3 loop is CSATGTEIPYEQYF. This chain uses TRBV20-1 with TRBJ2-7; TCRdb indicates TRBD1, and absent DNA this call remains unverified. This CDR3 has 14 amino acids. CDR1 DFQATT and CDR2 SNEGSKA come from the germline V gene (reference sequence).

The V and J genes are TRBV5-6 and TRBJ2-3. This CDR3 is built from 15 residues. Germline values: CDR1 SGHDT, CDR2 YYEEEE. CDR3: CASSFTTSGEDTQYF.

J is TRBJ1-1 and V is TRBV4-2. The CDR3 covers 18 residues. From germline, CDR1 is LGHNA and CDR2 YNFKEQ. CDR3 protein: CASSQDWLVYLSGTEAFF.

The rearrangement joins TRBV11-2 to TRBJ2-4; TCRdb picks TRBD1, but there is no DNA to check that call. The CDR3 length is 19 residues. CDR1 is SGHAT, CDR2 FQNNGV, per germline. This CDR3 is CASSLDLIRGDRAKNIQYF. The whole variable domain, filled in from reference TRBV11-2 and TRBJ2-4, reads EAGVAQSPRYKIIEKRQSVAFWCNPISGHATLYWYQQILGQGPKLLIQFQNNGVVDDSQLPKDRFSAERLKGVDSTLKIQPAKLEDSAVYLCASSLDLIRGDRAKNIQYFGAGTRLSVL.

This chain uses TRBV5-4 with TRBJ2-1; TCRdb's D call, TRBD2, is unchecked because there is no DNA. CDR1 SGHNT and CDR2 YYREEE come from the germline V gene (reference sequence). The CDR3 runs to 14 residues. CDR3 in amino acids: CASSMEGVAGPRIF.

The V gene is TRBV5-4, the J gene TRBJ2-1; TCRdb gives TRBD2 as the D gene, but with no DNA this cannot be confirmed. Germline V CDR1 and CDR2: SGHNT, YYREEE (reference sequence). This CDR3 is built from 16 residues. CDR3 residues: CASSPPGTSGNNEQFF.

The chain employs TRBV5-4 and TRBJ2-3; TCRdb's D call of TRBD2 is untestable without DNA. There are 15 residues in the CDR3. Germline values: CDR1 SGHNT, CDR2 YYREEE (reference sequence). The CDR3 sequence: CASSLSGLVEDTQYF.